These T cell receptor beta chains were read from a single sample in a study of T cell responses to AZD1222 COVID-19 vaccine. Repertoires were generated with immunoSEQ multiplex PCR, while TCRdb's copy carries only in-frame clones and drops some. The sample records about 150,000 clones, 90% to 95% being singletons. This material consisted of peripheral blood, taken on day 0 of AZD1222 vaccination. Receptors were obtained from an adult in good health. Both conserved end residues are part of each CDR3. Fields, in order: clone size, D gene, J gene, V gene, CDR3 DNA, CDR3 protein. D genes are given only for firm matches. The listing skips clone size in some rows; elsewhere it reads once, few, many or a size class.

>.|TRBD2|TRBJ2-5|TRBV29-1
TGCAGCGTAAAAAGCGGGAGGGCCATCGGCCAGTACTTC
CSVKSGRAIGQYF
>few|.|TRBJ2-7|TRBV12-3/TRBV12-4
TGTGCCAGCAGTTTAGACTCGGTCTACGAGCAGTACTTC
CASSLDSVYEQYF
>.|TRBD1|TRBJ1-5|TRBV28
TGTGCCAGCAGCCGACAGGGAGGGGGCAATCAGCCCCAGCATTTT
CASSRQGGGNQPQHF
>.|.|TRBJ1-2|TRBV7-2
TGTGCCAGCAGCCCGGACAAGAGGGGCTATGGCTACACCTTC
CASSPDKRGYGYTF
>.|.|TRBJ1-2|TRBV10-3
TGTGCCATCAGACCAATGGACAGTAATGGCTACACCTTC
CAIRPMDSNGYTF
>.|TRBD1|TRBJ2-3|TRBV12-3/TRBV12-4
TGTGCCAGCAGCCGAGGGGGCCAAGATACGCAGTATTTT
CASSRGGQDTQYF
>.|TRBD1|TRBJ2-3|TRBV7-9
TGTGCCAGCAATAGGGGGCAGGGGGCAACAGATACGCAGTATTTT
CASNRGQGATDTQYF
>once|.|TRBJ1-6|TRBV29-1
TGCAGCGTTGGAGATAGGGGGGAAGACCTTAATTCACCCCTCCACTTT
CSVGDRGEDLNSPLHF
>.|TRBD2|TRBJ2-1|TRBV11-3
TGTGCCAGCAGCTTGGGACTAGCGGGAGAGATTTACAATGAGCAGTTCTTC
CASSLGLAGEIYNEQFF
>.|.|TRBJ1-5|TRBV2
TGTGCCAGCAGTGAAACAGGGTTGGTCAATCAGCCCCAGCATTTT
CASSETGLVNQPQHF
>few|.|TRBJ2-7|TRBV2
TGTGCCAGCGCTCCTCGGTTTACCTACGAGCAGTACTTC
CASAPRFTYEQYF
>.|.|TRBJ1-2|TRBV3-1/TRBV3-2
TGTGCCAGCAGCCAACAGCCGGCGGGTGGCTACACCTTC
CASSQQPAGGYTF
>.|.|TRBJ2-5|TRBV28
TGTGCCAGCAGTTTGGGACTTCAAGAGACCCAGTACTTC
CASSLGLQETQYF
>once|TRBD2|TRBJ2-3|TRBV20-1
TGCAGTGCTAGTGGTCTAGCGGGAGGAAGCACAGATACGCAGTATTTT
CSASGLAGGSTDTQYF
>.|TRBD1|TRBJ1-4|TRBV10-1
TGCGCCAGCAGCACGGGACAGGGTGGCGAAAAACTGTTTTTT
CASSTGQGGEKLFF
>.|TRBD1|TRBJ1-5|TRBV27
TGTGCCAGCAGCTCGGGACAGATTAGCAATCAGCCCCAGCATTTT
CASSSGQISNQPQHF
>.|TRBD1|TRBJ1-6|TRBV30
TGTGCCTGCCACGGACAGGTCCGATCACCCCTCCACTTT
CACHGQVRSPLHF
>.|.|TRBJ2-7|TRBV6-2/TRBV6-3
TGTGCCAGCAGTTACTCTGTACACGGTCCACCTCTCTCCTACGAGCAGTACTTC
CASSYSVHGPPLSYEQYF
>.|.|TRBJ2-3|TRBV10-2
TGCGCCAGCAGTGGAGCAGTGCAGGGTCAGTCAGATACGCAGTATTTT
CASSGAVQGQSDTQYF
>.|.|TRBJ1-3|TRBV12-2
TGTGCAAGTCGTACCACAGTACTTATACCCGGAAACACCATATATTTT
CASRTTVLIPGNTIYF
>.|TRBD2|TRBJ2-1|TRBV18
TGTGCCAGCTCACCTACTAGCGGGAGCTACAATGAGCAGTTCTTC
CASSPTSGSYNEQFF
>.|.|TRBJ1-5|TRBV5-4
TGTGCCAGCAGCTTGGAAAATCAGCCCCAGCATTTT
CASSLENQPQHF
>.|TRBD2|TRBJ2-1|TRBV19
TGTGCCAGTAGTAAAGGACTAGCGGCCTACAATGAGCAGTTCTTC
CASSKGLAAYNEQFF
>.|TRBD1|TRBJ1-5|TRBV2
TGTGCCAGCAGTGCCACAGGGGGCAATCAGCCCCAGCATTTT
CASSATGGNQPQHF
>.|.|TRBJ2-7|TRBV24-1
TGTGCCACCTCTTCAGGGCGGCCCCCCTACGAGCAGTACTTC
CATSSGRPPYEQYF
>once|TRBD2|TRBJ2-3|TRBV2
TGTGCCAGCAGATCCGGGACTAGAAACACAGATACGCAGTATTTT
CASRSGTRNTDTQYF
>once|.|TRBJ1-5|TRBV10-3
TGTGCCATCAGTGAGGCCAGGGTGGAGGAGCCCCAGCATTTT
CAISEARVEEPQHF
>.|.|TRBJ1-2|TRBV3-1/TRBV3-2
TGTGCCAGCAGCCAAGATCTTCCAGGCGATTATGGCTACACCTTC
CASSQDLPGDYGYTF
>.|TRBD1|TRBJ2-3|TRBV28
TGTGCCAGCAGTTTAGCGGACAGGGGAAGTTATACGCAGTATTTT
CASSLADRGSYTQYF
>.|.|TRBJ2-2|TRBV2
TGTGCCAGCGGGACATCGAACACCGGGGAGCTGTTTTTT
CASGTSNTGELFF
>.|.|TRBJ1-6|TRBV30
TGTGCCTGGAGTGTACTTCAGGACTCACCCCTCCACTTT
CAWSVLQDSPLHF
>once|.|TRBJ2-2|TRBV24-1
TGTGCCACCAGTTGGGGCGGCAGCACCGGGGAGCTGTTTTTT
CATSWGGSTGELFF
>.|TRBD2|TRBJ2-2|TRBV2
TGTGCCAGCAGGGGACTAGCGGGGAACACCGGGGAGCTGTTTTTT
CASRGLAGNTGELFF
>.|TRBD2|TRBJ2-5|TRBV5-6
TGTGCCAGCAGCTGGACTAGCGGGGGGACATACCAAGAGACCCAGTACTTC
CASSWTSGGTYQETQYF
>.|.|TRBJ1-4|TRBV9
TGTGCCAGCAGCGGTGGCCAAGGGGGAACTAATGAAAAACTGTTTTTT
CASSGGQGGTNEKLFF
>.|.|TRBJ2-2|TRBV5-4
TGTGCCAGCAGCTTGGGGGGGTCGCAGGCGAACACCGGGGAGCTGTTTTTT
CASSLGGSQANTGELFF
>.|.|TRBJ2-3|TRBV9
TGTGCCAGCAGCGCTGGACGGGATACGCAGTATTTT
CASSAGRDTQYF
>once|.|TRBJ2-3|TRBV6-5
TGTGCCAGCAGCCGAGGAGATACGCAGTATTTT
CASSRGDTQYF
>.|TRBD1|TRBJ1-5|TRBV11-2
TGTGCCAGCAGCAGGAGACAGGGGAGCAATCAGCCCCAGCATTTT
CASSRRQGSNQPQHF
>.|TRBD1|TRBJ2-2|TRBV19
TGTGCCAGTAGTAGGGGCGGGACAGGAGGCACCGGGGAGCTGTTTTTT
CASSRGGTGGTGELFF
>.|TRBD2|TRBJ2-5|TRBV11-2
TGTGCCAGCAGCCCCCGGGGCCTGGGGCTGGGGGGGGAGACCCAGTACTTC
CASSPRGLGLGGETQYF
>.|.|TRBJ1-5|TRBV19
TGTGCCAGTAGCGGCTTCGATTATAGCAATCAGCCCCAGCATTTT
CASSGFDYSNQPQHF
>.|.|TRBJ2-5|TRBV27
TGTGCCAGCAAACCTCGGACCCCGGAAATCCAGTACTTC
CASKPRTPEIQYF